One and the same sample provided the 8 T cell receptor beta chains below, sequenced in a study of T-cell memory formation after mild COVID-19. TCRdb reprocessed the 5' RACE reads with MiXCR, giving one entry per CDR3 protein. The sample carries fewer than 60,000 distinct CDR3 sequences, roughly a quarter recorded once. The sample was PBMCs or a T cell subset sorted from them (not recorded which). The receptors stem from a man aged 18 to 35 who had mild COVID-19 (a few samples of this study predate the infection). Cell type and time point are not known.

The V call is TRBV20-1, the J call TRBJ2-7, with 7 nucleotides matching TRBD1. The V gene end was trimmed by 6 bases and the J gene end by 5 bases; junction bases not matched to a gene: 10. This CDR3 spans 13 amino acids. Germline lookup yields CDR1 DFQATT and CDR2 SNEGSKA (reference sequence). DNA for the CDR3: TGCAGTGCCCGGCACAGGGGTATAAACGAGCAGTACGTC. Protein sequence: CSARHRGINEQYV.

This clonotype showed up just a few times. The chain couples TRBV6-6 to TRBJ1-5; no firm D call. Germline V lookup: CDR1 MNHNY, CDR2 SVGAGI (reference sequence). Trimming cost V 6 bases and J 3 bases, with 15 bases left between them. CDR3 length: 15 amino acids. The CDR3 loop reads CASRGPGNFNQPQHF. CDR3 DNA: TGTGCCAGCAGGGGTCCAGGTAACTTCAATCAGCCCCAGCATTTT.

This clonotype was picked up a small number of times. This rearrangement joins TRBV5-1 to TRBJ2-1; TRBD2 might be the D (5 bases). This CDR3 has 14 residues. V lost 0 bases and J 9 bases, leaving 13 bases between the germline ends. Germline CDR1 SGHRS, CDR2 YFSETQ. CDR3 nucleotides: TGCGCCAGCAGCTTGGGGGCGGCGGGTAGTGAGCAGTTCTTC. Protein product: CASSLGAAGSEQFF.

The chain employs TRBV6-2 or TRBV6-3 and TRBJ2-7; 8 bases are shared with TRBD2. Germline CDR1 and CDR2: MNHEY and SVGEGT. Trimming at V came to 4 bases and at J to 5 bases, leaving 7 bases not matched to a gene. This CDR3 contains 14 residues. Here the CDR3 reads CASSWRGDLDEQYF. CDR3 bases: TGTGCCAGCAGTTGGCGGGGGGACCTCGACGAGCAGTACTTC.

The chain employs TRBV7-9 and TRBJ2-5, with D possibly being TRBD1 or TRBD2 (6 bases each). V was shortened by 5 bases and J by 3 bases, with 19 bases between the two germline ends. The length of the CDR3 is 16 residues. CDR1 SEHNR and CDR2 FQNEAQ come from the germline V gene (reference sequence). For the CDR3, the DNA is TGTGCCAGCAGCCTCCCGAGGGGGGACTCTGAAGAGACCCAGTACTTC. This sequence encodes CASSLPRGDSEETQYF.

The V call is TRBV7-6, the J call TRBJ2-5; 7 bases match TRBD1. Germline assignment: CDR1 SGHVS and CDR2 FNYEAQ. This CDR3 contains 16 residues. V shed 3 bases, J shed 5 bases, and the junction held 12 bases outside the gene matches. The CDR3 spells CASSFRPGQLGETQYF. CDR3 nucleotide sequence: TGTGCCAGCAGCTTTCGCCCGGGACAGCTGGGTGAGACCCAGTACTTC.

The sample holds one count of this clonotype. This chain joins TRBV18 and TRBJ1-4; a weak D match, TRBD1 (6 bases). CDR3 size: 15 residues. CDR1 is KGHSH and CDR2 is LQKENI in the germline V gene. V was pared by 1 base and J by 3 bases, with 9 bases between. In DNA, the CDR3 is TGTGCCAGCTCACCACGGGGGGCGTCTAATGAAAAACTGTTTTTT. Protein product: CASSPRGASNEKLFF.

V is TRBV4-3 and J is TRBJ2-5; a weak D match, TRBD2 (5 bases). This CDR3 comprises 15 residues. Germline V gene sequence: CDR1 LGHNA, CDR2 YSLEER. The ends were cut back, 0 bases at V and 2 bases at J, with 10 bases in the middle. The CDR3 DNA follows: TGCGCCAGCAGCCAAGATGTGTTAGCGCAAGAGACCCAGTACTTC. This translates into CASSQDVLAQETQYF.